This paragraph reports one T cell receptor (beta chain). Germline CDR1 is KGHSH and CDR2 is LQKENI. The CDR3 length is 17 residues. Trimming took off 2 bases at V and 3 bases at J, with 14 bases between the two ends. This record belongs to a study of T cell responses to AZD1222 COVID-19 vaccine. Repertoires were generated with immunoSEQ multiplex PCR, while TCRdb's copy carries only in-frame clones and drops some. This sample yields 100,000 or so clones, of which just over 85% are seen a single time; around 5.9% belongs to the top ten. This sequence originates from an adult in good health. Source: peripheral blood, taken on day 0 of AZD1222 vaccination. The V and J genes are TRBV18 and TRBJ2-6; no clear D. This CDR3 reads CASSPSLQSFGANVLTF. The CDR3 nucleotides are TGTGCCAGCTCACCAAGTCTACAGAGCTTTGGGGCCAACGTCCTGACTTTC.